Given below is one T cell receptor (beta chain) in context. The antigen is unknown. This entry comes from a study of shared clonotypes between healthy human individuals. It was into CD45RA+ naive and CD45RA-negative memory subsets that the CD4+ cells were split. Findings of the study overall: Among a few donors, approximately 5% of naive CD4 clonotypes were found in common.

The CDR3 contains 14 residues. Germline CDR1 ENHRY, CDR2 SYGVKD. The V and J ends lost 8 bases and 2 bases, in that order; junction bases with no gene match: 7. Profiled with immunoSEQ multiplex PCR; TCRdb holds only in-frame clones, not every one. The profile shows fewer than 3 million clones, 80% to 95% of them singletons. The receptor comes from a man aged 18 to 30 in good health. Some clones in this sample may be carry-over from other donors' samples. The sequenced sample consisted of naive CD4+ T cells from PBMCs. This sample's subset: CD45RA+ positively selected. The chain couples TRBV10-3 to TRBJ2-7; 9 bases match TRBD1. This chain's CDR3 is CAIDPGQGTYEQYF. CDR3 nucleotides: TGTGCCATCGACCCAGGACAGGGGACCTACGAGCAGTACTTC.